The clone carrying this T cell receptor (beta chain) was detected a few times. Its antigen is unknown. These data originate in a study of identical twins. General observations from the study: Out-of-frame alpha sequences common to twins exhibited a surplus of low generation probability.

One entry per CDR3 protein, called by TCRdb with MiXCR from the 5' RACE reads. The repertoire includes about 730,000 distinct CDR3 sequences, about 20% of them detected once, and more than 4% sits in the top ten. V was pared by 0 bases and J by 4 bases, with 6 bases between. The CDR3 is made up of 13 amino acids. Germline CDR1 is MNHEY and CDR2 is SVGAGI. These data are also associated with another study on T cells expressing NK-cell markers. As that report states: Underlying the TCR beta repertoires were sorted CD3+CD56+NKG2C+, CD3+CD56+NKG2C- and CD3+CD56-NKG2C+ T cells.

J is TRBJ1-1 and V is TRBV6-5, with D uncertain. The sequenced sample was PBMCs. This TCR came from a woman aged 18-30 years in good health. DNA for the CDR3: TGTGCCAGCAGTTACTCCTCGGCCACTGAAGCTTTCTTT. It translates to CASSYSSATEAFF.